This T cell receptor (beta chain) was recorded in a study of cytomegalovirus exposure and HLA in healthy donors. Findings and limits, study-wide: The CMV antigen specificity of a few CMV-associated chains was confirmed through in vitro analysis.

CDR3 length equals 15 residues. In germline, CDR1 is MNHEY, CDR2 SVGAGI. Trimming removed 0 bases from V and 2 bases from J, with 11 bases in between. PCR was performed using 60 Vbeta and 13 Jbeta primers. In the authors' methods: Later work found tens of millions of unique TCR beta chains, with about 10 million shared. TCRdb's table, derived via immunoSEQ multiplex PCR, lists solely in-frame clones and lacks some. V and J calls and clone size are given by that table; D and trimming were obtained from the DNA. Of around 92,000 clones in the sample, under 80% were seen once. The CMV serostatus of this donor was not recorded. As to this clone: Its antigen is currently unknown.

The source is a human donor in good health. The chain employs TRBV6-5 and TRBJ2-7; D is unclear. The sequenced sample consisted of PBMCs. The CDR3 here is CASSYSGVNTYEQYF. The CDR3 nucleotides are TGTGCCAGCAGTTACTCAGGAGTTAACACCTACGAGCAGTACTTC.